The next 27 T cell receptor beta chains were all read from a single sample in a study of T cells in Graves' hyperthyroidism and ophthalmopathy. Amplification yielded TCR beta CDR3 regions, with RNA transcripts as the source. HTBI primers were used for first-round RT-PCR of the TCR CDR3. TCRdb called the multiplex PCR reads again in MiXCR, with one record for every CDR3 protein. The data hold 690,000 or so distinct CDR3 sequences, with over 15% observed a single time. The sample taken for sequencing was blood. Source of these receptors: a woman in her 50s with Graves' hyperthyroidism that later progressed to Graves' ophthalmopathy.

The genes are TRBV12-3 or TRBV12-4 and TRBJ2-3; 15 positions match TRBD2. V was clipped by 1 base and J by 4 bases; unmatched bases: 6. The CDR3 consists of 18 residues. The CDR3 DNA reads TGTGCCAGCAGTTTAGGGACTAGCGGGGGGGCGTGGTCAGATACGCAGTATTTT. As protein: CASSLGTSGGAWSDTQYF.

In its sample, this clonotype was seen a few times. The genes are TRBV2 and TRBJ2-3; 9 positions agree with TRBD1. This CDR3 region has 15 residues. From germline, CDR1 is SNHLY and CDR2 FYNNEI. V lost 6 bases and J lost 5; bases outside the gene matches: 9. The CDR3 is CASSLNRGQRDTQYF. The CDR3 nucleotides read TGTGCCAGCAGCCTTAACAGGGGGCAGAGAGATACGCAGTATTTT.

The chain is built from TRBV5-6 and TRBJ2-6, with D maybe TRBD1 (7 bases). V was pared by 7 bases and J by 2 bases, with 22 bases between. CDR3 length: 18 residues. Germline V CDR1 and CDR2: SGHDT, YYEEEE. The CDR3 sequence is CASLKSTGRLTGANVLTF. CDR3 in DNA: TGTGCCAGCCTTAAATCGACAGGGAGGTTGACTGGGGCCAACGTCCTGACTTTC.

The chain uses TRBV6-6 and TRBJ1-6; D ambiguous. Trimming took off 2 bases at V and 10 bases at J, with 15 bases between the two ends. This CDR3 has 15 residues. Germline assignment: CDR1 MNHNY and CDR2 SVGAGI (reference sequence). Written as DNA, the CDR3 is TGTGCCAGCAGTTACAAGTCCCCCAGCCCGTCACCCCTCCACTTT. Its protein product is CASSYKSPSPSPLHF.

This clonotype was counted only a few times. The V and J genes are TRBV10-3 and TRBJ2-3; D call uncertain. In germline, CDR1 is ENHRY, CDR2 SYGVKD. Trimming took 2 bases from V and 10 from J, leaving 10 bases between them. The CDR3 is made up of 12 amino acids. CDR3 sequence reads: CAISEELGAQYF. The CDR3 nucleotides read TGTGCCATCAGTGAGGAGCTTGGGGCGCAGTATTTT.

This clonotype was seen only a few times. The chain recombines TRBV20-1 with TRBJ1-4; D may be TRBD1 (5 bases). Trimming stripped 0 bases from V and 6 bases from J, with 11 bases between. The CDR3 has 14 amino acids. Germline V lookup: CDR1 DFQATT, CDR2 SNEGSKA (reference sequence). The CDR3 spells CSARDRETDEKLFF. CDR3 DNA sequence: TGCAGTGCTAGAGACAGGGAGACCGATGAAAAACTGTTTTTT.

This clonotype was counted ten times or more. The DNA of the CDR3 is TGTGCCATCAGTGAGTCAGCCCCGGGACAAATGAACACTGAAGCTTTCTTT. Its protein product is CAISESAPGQMNTEAFF. The chain has TRBV10-3 and TRBJ1-1; tentative D call: TRBD1 (6 bases). The V end was cut by 0 bases, the J end by 0 bases, with 14 bases between. CDR3 length: 17 amino acids. Germline CDR1 is ENHRY and CDR2 is SYGVKD.

This clonotype was counted many times. This chain joins TRBV12-3 or TRBV12-4 and TRBJ2-3; D ambiguous. V was clipped by 6 bases and J by 4 bases, with 8 bases between them. The CDR3 runs 12 residues. The chain's CDR3 is CASSLKADTQYF. The CDR3 region has the DNA TGTGCCAGCAGCCTGAAGGCAGATACGCAGTATTTT.

This clonotype was recorded at least ten times. J is TRBJ1-1 and V is TRBV15, with TRBD1 identical over 7 bases. Germline CDR1 and CDR2: LNHNV and YYDKDF (reference sequence). CDR3 size: 14 residues. The V segment lost 0 bases and the J segment 11 bases; nucleotides outside the gene matches: 9. The CDR3 loop is CATSRDSAGGLAFF. The CDR3 nucleotides read TGTGCCACCAGCAGAGATTCGGCAGGGGGGCTCGCTTTCTTT.

This chain uses TRBV5-1 with TRBJ1-2; TRBD1 matches at 10 bases. Looked up from germline, CDR1 is SGHRS and CDR2 is YFSETQ. The CDR3 covers 14 residues. The junction had 7 bases not matched to a gene; V was cut back by 4 bases and J by 7 bases. CDR3 region: CASSRDRGPAGYTF. The CDR3 nucleotides are TGCGCCAGCAGCAGAGACAGGGGGCCCGCTGGCTACACCTTC.

This clonotype occurred a few times. CDR3 DNA: TGTGCCAGCAGTCTCCCTGTCCTAGCGGGGGGGGACAATGAGCAGTTCTTC. It encodes CASSLPVLAGGDNEQFF. The V call is TRBV27, the J call TRBJ2-1; 12 bases align to TRBD2. Germline CDR1 is MNHEY and CDR2 is SMNVEV (reference sequence). V gave up 5 bases and J gave up 5 bases; unmatched junction bases: 10. This CDR3 comprises 17 residues.

This clonotype was seen many times. V usage is TRBV3-1 and J usage is TRBJ1-1; the D is unclear. CDR3 length: 12 amino acids. The germline V gene has CDR1 LGHDT and CDR2 YNNKEL (reference sequence). With 3 bases removed from V and 2 bases from J, the gap between germline ends came to 4 bases. The CDR3 loop reads CASSHGNTEAFF. In DNA form, the CDR3 reads TGTGCCAGCAGCCATGGTAACACTGAAGCTTTCTTT.

This clonotype came up many times. This chain joins TRBV2 and TRBJ1-4; no definite D call. The CDR3 covers 14 residues. Germline V gene lookup returns CDR1 SNHLY and CDR2 FYNNEI. The germline V and J ends were trimmed by 6 bases and 6 bases, with 14 bases remaining between them. The CDR3 bases are TGTGCCAGCAGGATGGACGGCGGGGATGAAAAACTGTTTTTT. Its protein product is CASRMDGGDEKLFF. The entire variable domain, with the rest obtained from reference TRBV2 and TRBJ1-4, is as follows: EPEVTQTPSHQVTQMGQEVILRCVPISNHLYFYWYRQILGQKVEFLVSFYNNEISEKSEIFDDQFSVERPDGSNFTLKIRSTKLEDSAMYFCASRMDGGDEKLFFGSGTQLSVL.

This clonotype was picked up many times. The rearrangement uses TRBV6-2 or TRBV6-3 and TRBJ2-5, with D perhaps being TRBD1 or TRBD2 (5 bases each). CDR3 length: 14 residues. V dropped 2 bases and J dropped 5 bases, with 12 bases sitting between them. Germline CDR1 and CDR2: MNHEY and SVGEGT. The CDR3 sequence is CASSYLVGTETQYF. In DNA, the CDR3 is TGTGCCAGCAGTTACCTCGTAGGGACGGAGACCCAGTACTTC.

This rearrangement joins TRBV15 to TRBJ1-2; 7 bases map to TRBD1. The CDR3 length is 12 residues. V dropped 5 bases and J dropped 4; count of bases not matched to a gene: 1. The germline V gene has CDR1 LNHNV and CDR2 YYDKDF (reference sequence). CDR3 amino acids: CATSGDSYGYTF. The CDR3, as DNA: TGTGCCACCAGCGGGGACAGCTATGGCTACACCTTC.

This clonotype has more than one count but fewer than ten. V is TRBV12-3 or TRBV12-4 and J is TRBJ1-2, with TRBD1 identical over 8 bases. The V gene end was trimmed by 6 bases and the J gene end by 7 bases; junction bases not matched to a gene: 13. The CDR3 has 15 amino acids. CDR3 region: CASRPAMDRAGGYTF. CDR3 in DNA: TGTGCCAGCAGGCCGGCCATGGACAGGGCGGGTGGCTACACCTTC.

The sample holds a few counts of this clonotype. The rearrangement joins TRBV4-1 to TRBJ1-1, with D possibly being TRBD1 (5 bases). Germline CDR1 and CDR2: MGHRA and YSYEKL. Trimming pared 0 bases from V and 7 bases from J, leaving 12 bases between. This CDR3 comprises 14 residues. In DNA form, the CDR3 reads TGCGCCAGCAGCCAAGAAGGCAGGGTTAGTGAAGCTTTCTTT. Translation gives CASSQEGRVSEAFF.

This clonotype was seen at least ten times. This chain uses TRBV5-1 with TRBJ2-3; D is unresolved. The length of the CDR3 is 14 residues. V was trimmed by 3 bases and J by 0 bases, leaving 8 bases between them. Germline V gene sequence: CDR1 SGHRS, CDR2 YFSETQ. CDR3 loop: CASSSQASTDTQYF. CDR3 nucleotide sequence: TGCGCCAGCAGCTCCCAGGCTAGCACAGATACGCAGTATTTT.

The chain links TRBV16 to TRBJ1-5; D is unresolved. There are 13 residues in the CDR3. The germline V gene has CDR1 KGHSY and CDR2 FQNENV. V was cut by 2 bases and J by 5 bases, with 7 bases left in between. CDR3 loop: CASSQVDDQPQHF. CDR3 sequence (DNA): TGTGCCAGCAGCCAAGTTGACGATCAGCCCCAGCATTTT.

The chain has TRBV7-9 and TRBJ1-2; 7 bases are shared with TRBD1. This CDR3 comprises 16 residues. V lost 5 bases and J lost 3; bases outside the gene matches: 12. Germline V gene sequence: CDR1 SEHNR, CDR2 FQNEAQ (reference sequence). CDR3 amino acids: CASSPLGTEDDYGYTF. CDR3 DNA sequence: TGTGCCAGCAGCCCGCTAGGGACAGAGGACGACTATGGCTACACCTTC.

This clonotype was seen ten or more times. The chain joins TRBV6-1 to TRBJ1-1; D uncertain. Germline V lookup: CDR1 MNHNS, CDR2 SASEGT. The ends were cut back, 6 bases at V and 11 bases at J, with 13 bases in the middle. CDR3 size: 11 residues. This CDR3 reads CASRGGYSAFF. The CDR3 DNA follows: TGTGCCAGCAGAGGAGGGTATTCGGCTTTCTTT.

This clonotype was seen more than once but under ten times. V gene TRBV6-1 combines with J gene TRBJ1-1; D not certain. CDR3 size: 14 residues. In germline, CDR1 is MNHNS, CDR2 SASEGT. V was trimmed by 5 bases and J by 4 bases, leaving 14 bases between them. The DNA of the CDR3 is TGTGCCAGCAGTAGGCCTGGGAGACGCACTGAAGCTTTCTTT. Protein product: CASSRPGRRTEAFF.

Note on this clonotype: A single base separates this from a much larger clone, so it may be a read error. The chain joins TRBV3-1 to TRBJ1-6; TRBD1 matches 8 bases. CDR1 LGHDT and CDR2 YNNKEL come from the germline V gene (reference sequence). The CDR3 loop spans 16 amino acids. The CDR3 nucleotides are TGTGCCGGCAGCCAGGCCGACAGGGGAAATAATTCACCCCTCCACTTT. Its protein product is CAGSQADRGNNSPLHF. Full variable domain (remainder filled in from reference TRBV3-1 and TRBJ1-6): DTAVSQTPKYLVTQMGNDKSIKCEQNLGHDTMYWYKQDSKKFLKIMFSYNNKELIINETVPNRFSPKSPDKAHLNLHINSLELGDSAVYFCAGSQADRGNNSPLHFGNGTRLTVT.

This clonotype was observed many times. J is TRBJ2-1 and V is TRBV12-3 or TRBV12-4; D gene ambiguous. This CDR3 region has 12 residues. V was cut by 3 bases and J by 4 bases, with 4 bases left in between. CDR3: CASSFRYNEQFF. In nucleotides, the CDR3 is TGTGCCAGCAGTTTTCGGTACAATGAGCAGTTCTTC.

In its sample, this clonotype was seen many times. The CDR3 region is CASSLRYSNQPQHF. The DNA of the CDR3 is TGTGCCAGCAGCTTAAGATATAGCAATCAGCCCCAGCATTTT. The rearrangement links TRBV3-1 to TRBJ1-5; D remains unclear. V was pared by 5 bases and J by 0 bases, with 8 bases between. The CDR3 is made up of 14 amino acids. The germline V gene has CDR1 LGHDT and CDR2 YNNKEL (reference sequence).

The chain combines TRBV15 with TRBJ1-2; 12 bases line up with TRBD1. The CDR3 extends over 16 amino acids. Looked up from germline, CDR1 is LNHNV and CDR2 is YYDKDF (reference sequence). V shed 3 bases, J shed 4 bases, and the junction held 6 bases outside the gene matches. DNA for the CDR3: TGTGCCACCAGCAGGACCGGGACAGGGGGCAGCTATGGCTACACCTTC. This codes for CATSRTGTGGSYGYTF. Full variable domain (missing parts from reference TRBV15 and TRBJ1-2): DAMVIQNPRYQVTQFGKPVTLSCSQTLNHNVMYWYQQKSSQAPKLLFHYYDKDFNNEADTPDNFQSRRPNTSFCFLDIRSPGLGDTAMYLCATSRTGTGGSYGYTFGSGTRLTVV.

This clonotype was counted ten times or more. DNA of the CDR3: TGTGCCAGCAGTACCGGCCTAGGCGGGGGGTTCTCATACAATGAGCAGTTCTTC. Amino acid sequence: CASSTGLGGGFSYNEQFF. The chain carries TRBV6-1 and TRBJ2-1; 8 bases agree with TRBD2. Trimming removed 5 bases from V and 4 bases from J; junction bases left unmatched: 16. Germline loops: CDR1 MNHNS, CDR2 SASEGT. The length of the CDR3 is 18 residues.